The present entry profiles one T cell receptor (beta chain) with its context. The assay was immunoSEQ multiplex PCR, and TCRdb's table has in-frame clones only and misses some. The sample holds tens of thousands of clones, approximately 84% seen once. Germline lookup yields CDR1 SEHNR and CDR2 FQNEAQ (reference sequence). The CDR3 consists of 15 residues. Trimming removed 5 bases at V and 2 bases at J, with 16 bases between. The data were taken from a study of OX40 agonist ivuxolimab in advanced cancers. The sequence was collected from an adult with an advanced solid tumor such as melanoma, head and neck, liver or kidney cancer. The material sequenced was CD4+ or CD8+ T cells sorted from blood, taken in a trial of the OX40 agonist ivuxolimab. This chain links TRBV7-9 with TRBJ2-7; possibly TRBD1 for D (6 bases). The CDR3 spells CASSHTTGQPYEQYF. CDR3 bases: TGTGCCAGCAGCCACACGACAGGCCAGCCCTACGAGCAGTACTTC.